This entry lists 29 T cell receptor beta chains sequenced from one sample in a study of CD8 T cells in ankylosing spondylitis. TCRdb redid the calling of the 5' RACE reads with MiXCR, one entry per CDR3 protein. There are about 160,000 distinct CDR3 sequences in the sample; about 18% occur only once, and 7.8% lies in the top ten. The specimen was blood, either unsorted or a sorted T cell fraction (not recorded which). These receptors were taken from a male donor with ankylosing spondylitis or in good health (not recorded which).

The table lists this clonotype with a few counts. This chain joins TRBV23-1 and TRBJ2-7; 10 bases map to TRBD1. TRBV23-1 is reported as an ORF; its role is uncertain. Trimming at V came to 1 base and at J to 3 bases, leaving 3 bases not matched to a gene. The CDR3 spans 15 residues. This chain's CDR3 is CASSQYGTGVYEQYF. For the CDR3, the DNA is TGCGCCAGCAGTCAATATGGGACAGGGGTCTACGAGCAGTACTTC.

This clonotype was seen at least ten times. The CDR3 spells CASRLRSLAFPANTGELFF. The CDR3 DNA follows: TGTGCCAGCAGGCTTCGGTCCCTTGCCTTCCCCGCGAACACCGGGGAGCTGTTTTTT. This sequence joins TRBV28 and TRBJ2-2; D is ambiguous. CDR1 is MDHEN and CDR2 is SYDVKM in the germline V gene. The CDR3 is made up of 19 amino acids. Trimming left V 6 bases short and J 0 bases short, with 23 bases between.

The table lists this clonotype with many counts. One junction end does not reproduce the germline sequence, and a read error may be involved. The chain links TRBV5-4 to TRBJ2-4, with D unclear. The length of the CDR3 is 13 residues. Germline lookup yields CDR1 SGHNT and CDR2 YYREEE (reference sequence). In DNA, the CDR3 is TGTGCCAGCAGTATTACAGCCGAAAACATTCAGTACTTC. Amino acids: CASSITAENIQYF.

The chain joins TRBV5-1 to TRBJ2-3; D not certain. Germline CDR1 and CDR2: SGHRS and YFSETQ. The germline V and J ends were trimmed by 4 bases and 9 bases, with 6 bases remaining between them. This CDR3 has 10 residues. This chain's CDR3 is CASSGETQYF. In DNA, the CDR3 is TGCGCCAGCAGCGGGGAAACGCAGTATTTT.

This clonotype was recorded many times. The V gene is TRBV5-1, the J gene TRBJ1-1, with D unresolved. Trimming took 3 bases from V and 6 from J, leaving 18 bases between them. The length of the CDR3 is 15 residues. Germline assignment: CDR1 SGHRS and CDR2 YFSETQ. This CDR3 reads CASSWTLGNAPEAFF. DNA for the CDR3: TGCGCCAGCAGCTGGACCCTGGGAAATGCGCCTGAAGCTTTCTTT.

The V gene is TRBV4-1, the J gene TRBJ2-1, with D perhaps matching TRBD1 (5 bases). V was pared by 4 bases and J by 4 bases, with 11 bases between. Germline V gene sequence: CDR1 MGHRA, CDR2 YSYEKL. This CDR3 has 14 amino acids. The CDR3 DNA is TGCGCCAGCAGCCGAATCGACAGATACAATGAGCAGTTCTTC. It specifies CASSRIDRYNEQFF.

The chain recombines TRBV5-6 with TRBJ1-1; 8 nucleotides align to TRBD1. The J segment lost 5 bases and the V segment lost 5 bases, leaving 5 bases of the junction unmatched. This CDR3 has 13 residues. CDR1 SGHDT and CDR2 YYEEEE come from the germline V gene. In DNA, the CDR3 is TGTGCCAGCAGTTTCACAGGGGGAACTGAAGCTTTCTTT. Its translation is CASSFTGGTEAFF.

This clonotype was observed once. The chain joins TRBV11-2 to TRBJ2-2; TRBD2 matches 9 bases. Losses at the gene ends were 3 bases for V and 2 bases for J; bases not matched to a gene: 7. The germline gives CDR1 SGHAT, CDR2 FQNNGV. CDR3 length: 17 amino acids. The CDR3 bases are TGTGCCAGCAGCTTGACCTACGGGACTAGCAACACCGGGGAGCTGTTTTTT. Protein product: CASSLTYGTSNTGELFF.

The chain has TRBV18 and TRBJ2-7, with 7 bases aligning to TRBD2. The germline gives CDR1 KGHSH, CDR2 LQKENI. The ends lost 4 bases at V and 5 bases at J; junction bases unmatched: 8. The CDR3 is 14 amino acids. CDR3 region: CASSRRTSFDEQYF. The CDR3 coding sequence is TGTGCCAGCTCACGCAGGACTAGTTTCGACGAGCAGTACTTC.

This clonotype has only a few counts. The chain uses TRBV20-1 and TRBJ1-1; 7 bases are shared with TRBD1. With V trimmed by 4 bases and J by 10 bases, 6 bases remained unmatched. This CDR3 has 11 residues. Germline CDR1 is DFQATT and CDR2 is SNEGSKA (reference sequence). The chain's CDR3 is CSATHRGRAFF. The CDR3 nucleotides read TGCAGTGCTACACACAGGGGCCGAGCTTTCTTT.

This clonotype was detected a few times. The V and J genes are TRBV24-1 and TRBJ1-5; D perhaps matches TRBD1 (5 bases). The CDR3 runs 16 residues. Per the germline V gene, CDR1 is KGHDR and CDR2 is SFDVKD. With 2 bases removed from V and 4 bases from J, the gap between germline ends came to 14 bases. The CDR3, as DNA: TGTGCCACCAGTGATTCGGTATGGGGCTTAAATCAGCCCCAGCATTTT. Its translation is CATSDSVWGLNQPQHF.

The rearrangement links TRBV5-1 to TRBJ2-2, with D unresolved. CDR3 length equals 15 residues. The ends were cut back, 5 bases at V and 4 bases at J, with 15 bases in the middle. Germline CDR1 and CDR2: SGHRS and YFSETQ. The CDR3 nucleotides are TGCGCCAGCAGGTTCCAGCGCCAAATCACCGGGGAGCTGTTTTTT. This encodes CASRFQRQITGELFF.

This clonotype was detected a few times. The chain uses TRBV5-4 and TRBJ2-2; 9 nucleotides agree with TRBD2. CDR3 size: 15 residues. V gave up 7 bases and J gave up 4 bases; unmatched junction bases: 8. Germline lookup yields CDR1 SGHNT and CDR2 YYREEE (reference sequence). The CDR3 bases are TGTGCCAGCGGGCGGGAGGGGCCGAGCACCGGGGAGCTGTTTTTT. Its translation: CASGREGPSTGELFF. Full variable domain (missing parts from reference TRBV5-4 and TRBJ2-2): ETGVTQSPTHLIKTRGQQVTLRCSSQSGHNTVSWYQQALGQGPQFIFQYYREEENGRGNFPPRFSGLQFPNYSSELNVNALELDDSALYLCASGREGPSTGELFFGEGSRLTVL.

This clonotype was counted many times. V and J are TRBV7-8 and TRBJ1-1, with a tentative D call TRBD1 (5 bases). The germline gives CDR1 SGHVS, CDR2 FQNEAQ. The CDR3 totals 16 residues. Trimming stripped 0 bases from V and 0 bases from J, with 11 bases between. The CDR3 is CASSLADIRMNTEAFF. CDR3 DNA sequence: TGTGCCAGCAGCTTAGCGGACATCCGCATGAACACTGAAGCTTTCTTT.

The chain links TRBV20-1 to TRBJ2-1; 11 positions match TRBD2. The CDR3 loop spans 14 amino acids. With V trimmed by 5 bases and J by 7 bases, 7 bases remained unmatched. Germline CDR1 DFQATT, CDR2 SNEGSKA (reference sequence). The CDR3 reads CSARTSGSWNEQFF. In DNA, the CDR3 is TGCAGTGCTCGCACTAGCGGGAGTTGGAATGAGCAGTTCTTC.

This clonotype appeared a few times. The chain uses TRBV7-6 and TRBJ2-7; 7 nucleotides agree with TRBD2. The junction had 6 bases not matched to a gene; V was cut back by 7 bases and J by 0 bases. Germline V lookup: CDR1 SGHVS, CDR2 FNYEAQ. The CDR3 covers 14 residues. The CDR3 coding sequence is TGTGCCAGCACCCAGGGCGGGAGCTCCTACGAGCAGTACTTC. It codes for CASTQGGSSYEQYF.

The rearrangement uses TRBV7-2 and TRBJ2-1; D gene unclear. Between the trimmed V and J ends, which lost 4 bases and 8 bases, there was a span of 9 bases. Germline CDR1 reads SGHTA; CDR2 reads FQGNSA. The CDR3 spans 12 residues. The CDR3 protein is CASSSRTHEQFF. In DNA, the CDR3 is TGTGCCAGCAGCTCCCGGACCCATGAGCAGTTCTTC.

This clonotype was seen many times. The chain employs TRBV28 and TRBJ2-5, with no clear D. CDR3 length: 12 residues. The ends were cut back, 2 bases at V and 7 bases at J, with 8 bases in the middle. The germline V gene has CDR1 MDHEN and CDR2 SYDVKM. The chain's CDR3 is CASSLTVRTQYF. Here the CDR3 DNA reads TGTGCCAGCAGTTTAACAGTGCGGACCCAGTACTTC. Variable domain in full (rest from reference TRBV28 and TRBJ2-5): DVKVTQSSRYLVKRTGEKVFLECVQDMDHENMFWYRQDPGLGLRLIYFSYDVKMKEKGDIPEGYSVSREKKERFSLILESASTNQTSMYLCASSLTVRTQYFGPGTRLLVL.

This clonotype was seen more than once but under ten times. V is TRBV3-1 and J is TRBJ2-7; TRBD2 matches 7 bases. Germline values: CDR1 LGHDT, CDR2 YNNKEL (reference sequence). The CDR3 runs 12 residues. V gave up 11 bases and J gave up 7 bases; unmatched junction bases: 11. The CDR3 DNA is TGTGCCTCCCGGGGAGGGGACGGTGAGCAGTACTTC. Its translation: CASRGGDGEQYF.

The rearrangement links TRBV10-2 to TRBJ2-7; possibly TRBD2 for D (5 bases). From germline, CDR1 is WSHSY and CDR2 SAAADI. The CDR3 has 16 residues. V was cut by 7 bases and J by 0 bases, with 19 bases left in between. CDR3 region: CASTEEVARSSYEQYF. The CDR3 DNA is TGCGCCAGCACCGAGGAAGTAGCGAGAAGCTCCTACGAGCAGTACTTC.

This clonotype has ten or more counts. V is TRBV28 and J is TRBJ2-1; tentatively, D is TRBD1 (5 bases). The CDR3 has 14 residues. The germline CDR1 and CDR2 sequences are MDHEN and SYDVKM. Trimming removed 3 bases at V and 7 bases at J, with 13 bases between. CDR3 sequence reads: CASSFTSKGNEQFF. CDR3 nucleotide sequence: TGTGCCAGCAGTTTCACATCTAAGGGGAATGAGCAGTTCTTC.

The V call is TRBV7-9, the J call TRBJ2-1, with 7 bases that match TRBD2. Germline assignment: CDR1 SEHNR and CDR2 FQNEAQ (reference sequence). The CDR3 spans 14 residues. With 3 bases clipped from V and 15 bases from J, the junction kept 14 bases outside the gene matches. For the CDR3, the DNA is TGTGCCAGCAGCTTCACTGGGGAGGGTCTCCCACCGTTCTTC. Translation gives CASSFTGEGLPPFF.

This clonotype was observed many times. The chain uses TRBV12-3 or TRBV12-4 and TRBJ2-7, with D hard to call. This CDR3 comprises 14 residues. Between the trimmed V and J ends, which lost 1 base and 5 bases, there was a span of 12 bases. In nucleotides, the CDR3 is TGTGCCAGCAGTTTAGGAGCCGAGTGGGACGAGCAGTACTTC. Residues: CASSLGAEWDEQYF.

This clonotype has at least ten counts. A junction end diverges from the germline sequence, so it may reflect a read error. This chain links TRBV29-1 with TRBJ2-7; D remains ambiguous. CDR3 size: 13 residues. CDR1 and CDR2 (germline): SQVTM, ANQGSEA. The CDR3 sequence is CTPPGPTPYEQYF. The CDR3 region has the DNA TGTACCCCCCCCGGACCGACCCCCTACGAGCAGTACTTC.

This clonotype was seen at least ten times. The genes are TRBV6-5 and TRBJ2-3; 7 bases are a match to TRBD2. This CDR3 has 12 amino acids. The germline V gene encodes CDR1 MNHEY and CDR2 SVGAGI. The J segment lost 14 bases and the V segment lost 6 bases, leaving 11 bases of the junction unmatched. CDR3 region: CASRPRASGLYF. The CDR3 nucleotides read TGTGCCAGCAGACCCCGGGCTAGCGGACTGTATTTT.

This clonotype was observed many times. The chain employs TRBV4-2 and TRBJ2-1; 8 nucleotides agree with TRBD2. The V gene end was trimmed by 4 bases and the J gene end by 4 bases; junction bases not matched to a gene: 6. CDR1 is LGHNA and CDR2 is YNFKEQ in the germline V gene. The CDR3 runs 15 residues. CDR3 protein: CASSPRSGSYNEQFF. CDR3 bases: TGTGCCAGCAGCCCCCGCAGCGGGAGTTACAATGAGCAGTTCTTC.

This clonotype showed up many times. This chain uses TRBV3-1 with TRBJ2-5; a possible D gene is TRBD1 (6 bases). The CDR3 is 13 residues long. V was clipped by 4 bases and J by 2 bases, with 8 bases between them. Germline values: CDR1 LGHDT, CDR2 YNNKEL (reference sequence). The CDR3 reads CASSPTGQETQYF. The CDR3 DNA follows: TGTGCCAGCAGCCCGACAGGACAAGAGACCCAGTACTTC.

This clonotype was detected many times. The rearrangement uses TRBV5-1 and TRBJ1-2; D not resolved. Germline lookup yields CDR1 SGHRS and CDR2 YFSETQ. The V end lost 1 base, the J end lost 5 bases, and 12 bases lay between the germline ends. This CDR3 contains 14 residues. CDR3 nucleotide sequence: TGCGCCAGCAGCTTGCAAGATCGGACGTATGGCTACACCTTC. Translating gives CASSLQDRTYGYTF.

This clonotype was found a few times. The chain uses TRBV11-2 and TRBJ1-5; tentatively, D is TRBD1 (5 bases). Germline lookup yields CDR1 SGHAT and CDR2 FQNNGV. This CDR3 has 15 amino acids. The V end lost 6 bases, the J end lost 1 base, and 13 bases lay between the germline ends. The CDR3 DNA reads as TGTGCCAGCAGGACCCCCTGGACAAGCAATCAGCCCCAGCATTTT. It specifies CASRTPWTSNQPQHF.